The sample holds a few counts of the clone carrying this T cell receptor beta chain. The sample originates from a study of blood T cell repertoires in COVID-19. The CDR3 has 12 amino acids. The V gene's germline CDR1 is MNHEY and CDR2 SVGAGI. Trimming shortened V by 10 bases and J by 4 bases, and 10 bases separated the two germline ends. Authors' data handling: Amplified reference gene primers provided the basis for estimating nucleated cell counts. TCRdb's copy holds only in-frame clones and misses some; the assay was immunoSEQ multiplex PCR. That table supplies the V and J calls and clone size; D and trimming were determined from the DNA. The data contain more than 85,000 clones, over 75% of them seen just once; the ten biggest clones take up 5.5% to 8.5%.

The material sequenced was peripheral blood. The sequence was obtained from a woman in her forties or fifties with acute or convalescent COVID-19. This sequence joins TRBV6-5 and TRBJ2-2, with D hard to call. CDR3 nucleotide sequence: TGTGCCACGCGGTTGGGCACCGGGGAGCTGTTTTTT. This gives the protein CATRLGTGELFF.